This T cell receptor (beta chain) appears in the sequencing data of a study of CD8+CD57+ T cells in acquired aplastic anemia. TCR beta VDJ combinations and CDR3 sequences were profiled from genomic DNA. Each CDR3 protein is one row after TCRdb ran MiXCR on the reads. The sample holds 250,000 to 300,000 distinct CDR3 sequences, around 60% seen once. Germline CDR1 and CDR2: KGHDR and SFDVKD. The CDR3 contains 14 residues. V lost 4 bases to trimming and J lost 5 bases, with 13 bases between them. This clonotype was recorded many times. The chain combines TRBV24-1 with TRBJ2-5; D ambiguous. The source is a human donor with severe aplastic anemia or a healthy control (not recorded which). What was sequenced was sorted CD4+, CD8+, or CD8+CD57+ T cells (not recorded which) from PBMCs. The CDR3 DNA follows: TGTGCCACCAGTGACGGACCCGGAGAGGAGACCCAGTACTTC. Protein: CATSDGPGEETQYF.